This entry lists 14 T cell receptor beta chains sequenced from one sample in a study of cytotoxic CD8 clonotypes in ibrutinib-treated CLL. The assay was immunoSEQ multiplex PCR, and TCRdb's table has in-frame clones only and misses some. Of some 120,000 clones listed, around 84% are singletons. Specimen: PBMCs, collected after 24 months of ibrutinib treatment. These receptors originate from a human donor with chronic lymphocytic leukemia.

The chain joins TRBV30 to TRBJ2-7; the D is unclear. Germline V gene data show CDR1 as GTSNPN and CDR2 as SVGIG (reference sequence). Trimming removed 1 base from V and 2 bases from J, with 9 bases in between. This CDR3 has 13 amino acids. CDR3 protein: CAWSGHNPYEQYF. In DNA form, the CDR3 reads TGTGCCTGGAGTGGGCACAATCCCTACGAGCAGTACTTC.

V gene TRBV7-2 combines with J gene TRBJ1-1; D perhaps matches TRBD1 (6 bases). Between the trimmed V and J ends, which lost 5 bases and 1 base, there was a span of 14 bases. Germline V CDR1 and CDR2: SGHTA, FQGNSA. CDR3 size: 15 residues. This CDR3 reads CASSREQGWNTEAFF. CDR3 coding DNA: TGTGCCAGCAGCCGCGAACAGGGTTGGAACACTGAAGCTTTCTTT.

The chain carries TRBV28 and TRBJ1-1, with D hard to call. This CDR3 is built from 12 residues. Trimming shortened V by 10 bases and J by 0 bases, and 9 bases separated the two germline ends. Germline V CDR1 and CDR2: MDHEN, SYDVKM. CDR3 sequence: CATNGVNTEAFF. CDR3 sequence (DNA): TGTGCCACCAACGGGGTGAACACTGAAGCTTTCTTT.

The chain employs TRBV7-9 and TRBJ1-1; 8 bases line up with TRBD1. Germline trimming cut 5 bases from V and 5 bases from J; bases unmatched to any gene: 7. Looked up from germline, CDR1 is SEHNR and CDR2 is FQNEAQ (reference sequence). CDR3 length: 14 residues. CDR3 nucleotides: TGTGCCAGCAGCCCTCAGGGGGCTGGTACTGAAGCTTTCTTT. As protein: CASSPQGAGTEAFF.

This clone was seen once. The chain joins TRBV5-3 to TRBJ2-7, with unresolved D. TRBV5-3 is annotated as an ORF whose role is uncertain. V lost 5 bases to trimming and J lost 3 bases, with 18 bases between them. The CDR3 has 15 amino acids. CDR3 protein: CARRDRRSDCYEQYF. The CDR3 region has the DNA TGTGCCAGAAGGGACCGGAGATCTGACTGCTACGAGCAGTACTTC.

The gene calls are TRBV5-6 and TRBJ2-5, with 10 bases fitting TRBD2. This CDR3 has 19 amino acids. J was trimmed by 3 bases and V by 0 bases; bases with no gene match: 14. Per the germline V gene, CDR1 is SGHDT and CDR2 is YYEEEE. The CDR3 sequence is CASSLVGVAGGRGKETQYF. The CDR3 DNA follows: TGTGCCAGCAGCTTGGTAGGGGTAGCGGGGGGCCGGGGAAAAGAGACCCAGTACTTC.

The rearrangement links TRBV7-2 to TRBJ2-1, with 8 bases that match TRBD2. The CDR3 consists of 15 residues. With V trimmed by 2 bases and J by 4 bases, 4 bases remained unmatched. Germline V gene sequence: CDR1 SGHTA, CDR2 FQGNSA. CDR3 in amino acids: CASSLQVAGYNEQFF. CDR3 sequence (DNA): TGTGCCAGCAGCTTACAGGTAGCGGGGTACAATGAGCAGTTCTTC. Supplemented by reference TRBV7-2 and TRBJ2-1, the full variable domain reads GAGVSQSPSNKVTEKGKDVELRCDPISGHTALYWYRQSLGQGLEFLIYFQGNSAPDKSGLPSDRFSAERTGGSVSTLTIQRTQQEDSAVYLCASSLQVAGYNEQFFGPGTRLTVL.

This clone has a handful of counts. The chain uses TRBV6-5 and TRBJ1-4, with D unresolved. Germline V gene lookup returns CDR1 MNHEY and CDR2 SVGAGI. This CDR3 spans 14 amino acids. V lost 3 bases and J lost 4, with 9 bases in between. The CDR3 nucleotides are TGTGCCAGCAGTTATGGGCCCGGTAATGAAAAACTGTTTTTT. Translating it yields CASSYGPGNEKLFF.

The V call is TRBV7-9, the J call TRBJ2-2; 10 bases fit TRBD2. This CDR3 comprises 17 residues. V lost 7 bases, J lost 5 bases, and 13 bases stayed unmatched. From germline, CDR1 is SEHNR and CDR2 FQNEAQ (reference sequence). CDR3 amino acids: CASTVRLAGVLTGELFF. The CDR3 bases are TGTGCCAGCACCGTTCGGCTAGCGGGGGTATTGACCGGGGAGCTGTTTTTT.

This chain links TRBV5-1 with TRBJ2-3; 12 bases align to TRBD2. The CDR3 consists of 16 residues. Germline V gives CDR1 SGHRS, CDR2 YFSETQ. The junction had 2 bases not matched to a gene; V was cut back by 3 bases and J by 0 bases. CDR3 DNA: TGCGCCAGCAGCTGGGGACTAGCGGGTAGCACAGATACGCAGTATTTT. This codes for CASSWGLAGSTDTQYF.

This clone showed up just once. This chain connects TRBV27 to TRBJ2-5, with 8 bases aligning to TRBD2. Looked up from germline, CDR1 is MNHEY and CDR2 is SMNVEV (reference sequence). Trimming removed 4 bases from V and 2 bases from J; junction bases left unmatched: 15. The length of the CDR3 is 18 residues. CDR3 nucleotides: TGTGCCAGCAGTTCGACAAATATAGCGGGGCGACGACAAGAGACCCAGTACTTC. Its protein product is CASSSTNIAGRRQETQYF.

The table lists this clone with a count of one. The chain employs TRBV7-9 and TRBJ2-2; 7 bases agree with TRBD1. CDR3 size: 16 residues. Germline values: CDR1 SEHNR, CDR2 FQNEAQ (reference sequence). Trimming took 6 bases from V and 0 from J; bases not matched to a gene: 7. CDR3 region: CASSRYRGPNTGELFF. The CDR3 bases are TGTGCCAGCAGTCGTTACAGGGGACCGAACACCGGGGAGCTGTTTTTT. Looking up the rest from reference TRBV7-9 and TRBJ2-2 gives the full variable domain: DTGVSQNPRHKITKRGQNVTFRCDPISEHNRLYWYRQTLGQGPEFLTYFQNEAQLEKSRLLSDRFSAERPKGSFSTLEIQRTEQGDSAMYLCASSRYRGPNTGELFFGEGSRLTVL.

The chain is built from TRBV7-6 and TRBJ2-5; 12 bases fit TRBD2. The CDR3 totals 15 residues. Germline trimming cut 5 bases from V and 5 bases from J; bases unmatched to any gene: 6. Germline values: CDR1 SGHVS, CDR2 FNYEAQ. The CDR3 coding sequence is TGTGCCAGCAGCCGACTAGCGGGGGCCCAGGAGACCCAGTACTTC. This gives the protein CASSRLAGAQETQYF.

The V and J genes are TRBV5-1 and TRBJ1-6; D remains ambiguous. The CDR3 spans 13 residues. Trimming left V 5 bases short and J 5 bases short, with 8 bases between. The germline CDR1 and CDR2 sequences are SGHRS and YFSETQ. Written as DNA, the CDR3 is TGCGCCAGCAGGGCAGCTGATAATTCACCCCTCCACTTT. Translation gives CASRAADNSPLHF.